A selection of T cell receptor beta chains follows, all from one sample in a study of blood T cell repertoires in COVID-19. TCRdb's copy holds only in-frame clones and misses some; the assay was immunoSEQ multiplex PCR. The sample shows about 280,000 clones, approximately 86% of them seen only once. The sequencing sample was made of peripheral blood. The source of these receptors is a young man with active or convalescent COVID-19. Each CDR3 is given with its conserved first and last residue. A D gene is named only where the DNA matches it firmly. Rows may omit the clone size; those that give it use once, few, many or a size class.

TRBJ1-2	13	.	TRBV3-1/TRBV3-2	.	TGTGCCAGCAGCCGTCAGGTACACCATGGCTACACCTTC	CASSRQVHHGYTF
TRBJ1-2	13	.	TRBV6-5	TRBD1	TGTGCCAGCAGCCCACAGGGGTGGTATGGCTACACCTTC	CASSPQGWYGYTF
TRBJ2-1	13	.	TRBV6-5	.	TGTGCCAGCAGTTTGGGCACCCAAAATGAGCAGTTCTTC	CASSLGTQNEQFF
TRBJ2-3	17	.	TRBV2	TRBD2	TGTGCCAGCAGGGGCCGGGGACTAGCCACCTCCCCAGATACGCAGTATTTT	CASRGRGLATSPDTQYF
TRBJ1-1	14	once	TRBV4-3	.	TGCGCCAGCAGCCAAGATGGCGACTACACTGAAGCTTTCTTT	CASSQDGDYTEAFF
TRBJ2-5	14	.	TRBV2	TRBD2	TGTGCCAGCAGGAGACTAGCGGGGACGGAGACCCAGTACTTC	CASRRLAGTETQYF
TRBJ2-3	15	.	TRBV9	.	TGTGCCAGCAGCCCTCGACAGCTTAGCACAGATACGCAGTATTTT	CASSPRQLSTDTQYF
TRBJ2-7	13	.	TRBV2	TRBD2	TGTGCCACCTCGGGGGGGAGCTCCTACGAGCAGTACTTC	CATSGGSSYEQYF
TRBJ1-2	14	once	TRBV6-5	TRBD1	TGTGCCAGCAAGGGACAGGGGGCTTTAGGGGGCTACACCTTC	CASKGQGALGGYTF
TRBJ1-2	15	.	TRBV5-6	.	TGTGCCAGCAGCTTGGGCAGGGGCGTCCTTTATGGCTACACCTTC	CASSLGRGVLYGYTF
TRBJ2-1	12	few	TRBV10-3	.	TGTGCCATCAGTGAAACTGGACTTTTACAGTTCTTC	CAISETGLLQFF
TRBJ2-5	14	.	TRBV3-1/TRBV3-2	.	TGTGCCAGCAGCCAAGCCGGGACTTTGGAGACCCAGTACTTC	CASSQAGTLETQYF
TRBJ2-1	15	.	TRBV6-5	TRBD2	TGTGCCAGCAGTCCTGGGACTAGCGACTACAATGAGCAGTTCTTC	CASSPGTSDYNEQFF
TRBJ2-1	16	.	TRBV5-1	TRBD2	TGCGCCAGCAGCCTGCCGGGACTAGCGGGCAAAAATGAGCAGTTCTTC	CASSLPGLAGKNEQFF
TRBJ1-1	14	few	TRBV7-9	TRBD1	TGTGCCAGCAGGGAAGGGGGCCCGGACACTGAAGCTTTCTTT	CASREGGPDTEAFF
TRBJ2-2	15	.	TRBV6-6	.	TGTGCCAGCAGTTACTCGCACAGCTCCACCGGGGAGCTGTTTTTT	CASSYSHSSTGELFF
TRBJ1-1	18	.	TRBV5-6	TRBD1	TGTGCCAGCAGCCGCACCGGGACAGGGGAGGCCTGGGGTCCTGAAGCTTTCTTT	CASSRTGTGEAWGPEAFF
TRBJ2-7	14	once	TRBV19	TRBD1	TGTGCCAGTAGGAAGGGACAGAATTACTACGAGCAGTACTTC	CASRKGQNYYEQYF
TRBJ1-6	15	.	TRBV6-6	TRBD1	TGTGCCAGCAGTTACTCGAGGGACAGGGAATCACCCCTCCACTTT	CASSYSRDRESPLHF
TRBJ1-5	16	.	TRBV7-6	TRBD1	TGTGCCAGCAGCTTAGGTACAGGGGGCAGCAATCAGCCCCAGCATTTT	CASSLGTGGSNQPQHF
TRBJ1-1	12	.	TRBV29-1	.	TGCAGCGTTGAACGGGCGGGGACTGAAGCTTTCTTT	CSVERAGTEAFF
TRBJ1-2	16	.	TRBV7-5	.	TGTGCCAGAAGCCCTCGGTCTGGGGACAGGGACTATGGCTACACCTTC	CARSPRSGDRDYGYTF
TRBJ2-7	13	once	TRBV12-3/TRBV12-4	.	TGTGCCAGCAGTTTACCCCATTCCTACGAGCAGTACTTC	CASSLPHSYEQYF
TRBJ2-7	16	.	TRBV28	TRBD1	TGTGCCAGCAGTTTATTTTCAAGGGGACAGGGCCACGAGCAGTACTTC	CASSLFSRGQGHEQYF
TRBJ1-2	13	.	TRBV27	.	TGTGCCAGCAGTTCCCGACACCTCTATGGCTACACCTTC	CASSSRHLYGYTF
TRBJ2-1	12	.	TRBV9	.	TGTGCCAGCAGCGCCCCCGGACAGTTCCAGTTCTTC	CASSAPGQFQFF
TRBJ1-1	14	.	TRBV2	TRBD1	TGTGCCAGCAGTGGACAGGGGGCAAACACTGAAGCTTTCTTT	CASSGQGANTEAFF
TRBJ1-2	18	.	TRBV19	.	TGTGCCAGTAGCTCATCCTCCCAAATCGGCCAGGGGAACTATGGCTACACCTTC	CASSSSSQIGQGNYGYTF
TRBJ1-5	13	.	TRBV4-1	.	TGCGCCAGCAGCCAACTGGGCTGGCAGCCCCAGCATTTT	CASSQLGWQPQHF
TRBJ1-2	16	.	TRBV5-6	TRBD1	TGTGCCAGCAGCTGGGGACAGGGTGGTAGAAACTATGGCTACACCTTC	CASSWGQGGRNYGYTF
TRBJ2-7	15	.	TRBV11-2	.	TGTGCCAGCAGCTTAGAATACGGGGGAACCTACGAGCAGTACTTC	CASSLEYGGTYEQYF
TRBJ1-5	15	.	TRBV6-1	.	TGTGCCAGCAGTGAGCGCACTTATAGCAATCAGCCCCAGCATTTT	CASSERTYSNQPQHF
TRBJ1-1	14	once	TRBV9	TRBD1	TGTGCCAGCAGCGTCGGACAGGAAAACACTGAAGCTTTCTTT	CASSVGQENTEAFF
TRBJ2-7	13	.	TRBV7-9	.	TGTGCCAGCAGCTTGGCGGGGTCCTACGAGCAGTACTTC	CASSLAGSYEQYF
TRBJ1-6	14	.	TRBV7-2	.	TGTGCCAGCAGCTTAGACGGTTTTGGTTCACCCCTCCACTTT	CASSLDGFGSPLHF
TRBJ1-5	13	.	TRBV12-3/TRBV12-4	.	TGTGCCAGCAGTTTTGGTCCCGGGCAGCCCCAGCATTTT	CASSFGPGQPQHF
TRBJ1-3	17	.	TRBV18	TRBD1	TGTGCCAGCTCACCGGCCTCCACGCGGACAGGGGGCAACACCATATATTTT	CASSPASTRTGGNTIYF
TRBJ2-7	12	.	TRBV12-3/TRBV12-4	TRBD1	TGTGCCAGCGGACAGGGGAAGGGGGAGCAGTACTTC	CASGQGKGEQYF
TRBJ2-7	14	.	TRBV4-2	TRBD1	TGTGCCAGCAGCCGGGACAGGGGGTCACGCGAGCAGTACTTC	CASSRDRGSREQYF
TRBJ1-6	16	once	TRBV18	TRBD1	TGTGCCAGCTCACCGACGCCGGGACAGGGGACTTCACCCCTCCACTTT	CASSPTPGQGTSPLHF
TRBJ2-2	18	.	TRBV9	TRBD2	TGTGCCAGCAGCGTAGCCGGTAGCGGGGGCACAGACACCGGGGAGCTGTTTTTT	CASSVAGSGGTDTGELFF
TRBJ1-6	18	.	TRBV4-3	.	TGCGCCAGCAGCCAAGACTCCCCCGGACAGCGATTTAATTCACCCCTCCACTTT	CASSQDSPGQRFNSPLHF
TRBJ2-2	15	many	TRBV6-1	TRBD1	TGTGCCAGCAGTGAAGGGACAGGGGTGACCGGGGAGCTGTTTTTT	CASSEGTGVTGELFF